The 10 T cell receptor beta chains listed next were all sequenced from one sample in a study of T cell repertoires in cytomegalovirus infection. Their recognized antigens are unknown. From the reads, TCRdb called clonotypes with MiXCR, one entry per CDR3 protein. The sample records under 450,000 distinct CDR3 sequences, just under 35% being singletons. This material consisted of cultured PBMCs, taken from culture after CMV antigen stimulation. The source is a human donor in good health (CMV status not recorded). Some clones in this sample may be carry-over from other donors' samples.

The chain carries TRBV28 and TRBJ1-1; D ambiguous. The length of the CDR3 is 12 residues. Trimming shortened V by 6 bases and J by 4 bases, and 9 bases separated the two germline ends. The germline V gene has CDR1 MDHEN and CDR2 SYDVKM. CDR3 amino acids: CASRVQTTEAFF. The CDR3 DNA reads as TGTGCCAGCAGAGTTCAAACCACTGAAGCTTTCTTT.

The V and J genes are TRBV11-2 and TRBJ1-1, with a tentative D call TRBD1 (6 bases). Trimming stripped 4 bases from V and 3 bases from J, with 12 bases between. The CDR3 spans 14 residues. Germline-derived CDR1 and CDR2 are SGHAT and FQNNGV. The CDR3 DNA is TGTGCCAGCAGCTACGGCAGGGGAGACACTGAAGCTTTCTTT. Its protein is CASSYGRGDTEAFF.

This chain joins TRBV19 and TRBJ1-5; D is unresolved. Trimming took off 6 bases at V and 3 bases at J, with 12 bases between the two ends. The V gene's germline CDR1 is LNHDA and CDR2 SQIVND (reference sequence). The CDR3 is 14 amino acids. The CDR3 DNA sequence: TGTGCCAGTAGAGAAGCAGGCCTCAATCAGCCCCAGCATTTT. Its protein product is CASREAGLNQPQHF.

This clonotype showed up just a few times. The CDR3 DNA is TGTGCCAGCAGTGGTAGCGGGAATACCTACAATGAGCAGTTCTTC. Its translation is CASSGSGNTYNEQFF. V is TRBV6-1 and J is TRBJ2-1; TRBD2 agrees at 8 bases. The CDR3 sequence is 15 residues long. Trimming removed 4 bases from V and 2 bases from J; junction bases left unmatched: 4. CDR1 and CDR2 (germline): MNHNS, SASEGT.

The chain employs TRBV4-3 and TRBJ2-3; no definite D call. Germline V gene data show CDR1 as LGHNA and CDR2 as YSLEER. V lost 0 bases, J lost 2 bases, and 6 bases lay in between. The CDR3 has 14 residues. The CDR3 protein is CASSQDTYTDTQYF. The CDR3 nucleotides read TGCGCCAGCAGCCAAGACACATACACAGATACGCAGTATTTT.

This clonotype was counted a few times. This rearrangement joins TRBV4-1 to TRBJ2-2, with D possibly TRBD2 on 6 matching bases. This CDR3 region has 17 residues. The ends were cut back, 3 bases at V and 1 base at J, with 15 bases in the middle. Per germline, CDR1 MGHRA and CDR2 YSYEKL. CDR3 sequence reads: CASSQPLGGRNTGELFF. The CDR3 DNA sequence: TGCGCCAGCAGCCAGCCCCTAGGAGGGAGGAACACCGGGGAGCTGTTTTTT.

In its sample, this clonotype was seen a few times. The gene calls are TRBV11-3 and TRBJ2-3, with 15 positions matching TRBD2. Germline V gene data show CDR1 as SGHNT and CDR2 as YENEEA. V lost 5 bases to trimming and J lost 3 bases; unmatched junction nucleotides: 6. The CDR3 is 17 residues long. As DNA, the CDR3 is TGTGCCAGCAGCCTCCTCGGACTAGCGGGAGGGACAGATACGCAGTATTTT. This codes for CASSLLGLAGGTDTQYF.

Only a few counts were recorded for this clonotype. The chain is built from TRBV20-1 and TRBJ2-1; TRBD2 matches at 9 bases. This CDR3 spans 15 amino acids. Germline V CDR1 and CDR2: DFQATT, SNEGSKA (reference sequence). The ends lost 5 bases at V and 4 bases at J; junction bases unmatched: 9. The CDR3 spells CSASPTSGAYNEQFF. The CDR3 coding sequence is TGCAGTGCTTCCCCGACTAGCGGTGCATACAATGAGCAGTTCTTC.

This clonotype has only a few counts. The J gene is TRBJ2-1, the V gene TRBV12-3 or TRBV12-4; 10 nucleotides line up with TRBD2. Trimming at V came to 4 bases and at J to 3 bases, leaving 3 bases not matched to a gene. The CDR3 contains 15 residues. In DNA form, the CDR3 reads TGTGCCAGCAGTTCCGCTAGCGGGAGCTACAATGAGCAGTTCTTC. The encoded protein is CASSSASGSYNEQFF.

The chain uses TRBV6-6 and TRBJ2-4; D may be TRBD2 (6 bases). This CDR3 has 14 amino acids. Germline assignment: CDR1 MNHNY and CDR2 SVGAGI (reference sequence). Trimming took 6 bases from V and 2 from J, leaving 11 bases between them. The CDR3 coding sequence is TGTGCCAGCAGCTCTAGCGAAACCAAAAACATTCAGTACTTC. It encodes CASSSSETKNIQYF.